This is a list of T cell receptor beta chains from one sample in a study of blood T cell repertoires in COVID-19. Produced via immunoSEQ multiplex PCR; TCRdb's table is partial and in-frame only. The sample gives approximately 82,000 clones, roughly 89% of which show up once; over 11% is in the top ten. Source material: peripheral blood. All receptors derive from a man between 65 and 85 years old with active or convalescent COVID-19. The CDR3 runs from the conserved cysteine through the conserved F or W. The D gene is left open where the match is weak. Size values are once, few and many counts, or a class for expanded clones, and some rows have none.

j_call d_call v_call clone_size cdr3_aa cdr3_nt
TRBJ1-2 NA TRBV4-1 NA CASSQEADGYTF TGCGCCAGCAGCCAAGAGGCCGATGGCTACACCTTC
TRBJ2-5 NA TRBV7-3 NA CASSLNVPGEETQYF TGTGCCAGCAGCTTAAATGTGCCGGGAGAGGAGACCCAGTACTTC
TRBJ1-5 NA TRBV27 NA CASSPSSNQPQHF TGTGCCAGCAGTCCGAGTAGCAATCAGCCCCAGCATTTT
TRBJ2-7 TRBD1 TRBV6-5 NA CASSYPTGGDPYEQYF TGTGCCAGCAGTTACCCCACAGGGGGCGACCCCTACGAGCAGTACTTC
TRBJ1-2 TRBD1 TRBV6-5 NA CASSPSATGNGGYTF TGTGCCAGCAGTCCAAGTGCGACAGGGAATGGGGGCTACACCTTC
TRBJ2-3 TRBD2 TRBV10-3 NA CAIRETSGRTDTQYF TGTGCCATCAGGGAAACTAGCGGCCGCACAGATACGCAGTATTTT
TRBJ1-1 TRBD1 TRBV7-2 NA CASSIAGTGGHTEAFF TGTGCCAGCAGCATAGCCGGGACAGGGGGCCACACTGAAGCTTTCTTT
TRBJ2-5 NA TRBV6-2/TRBV6-3 NA CASSYSIGVETQYF TGTGCCAGCAGTTACTCGATCGGGGTTGAGACCCAGTACTTC
TRBJ1-5 NA TRBV5-1 NA CASSPTVGNQPQHF TGCGCCAGCAGTCCGACAGTGGGCAATCAGCCCCAGCATTTT
TRBJ1-5 NA TRBV6-6 NA CASSYAPGVDNQPQHF TGTGCCAGCAGTTACGCTCCCGGGGTGGACAATCAGCCCCAGCATTTT
TRBJ2-3 TRBD2 TRBV9 NA CASSNPKAGVGTDTQYF TGTGCCAGCAGCAACCCGAAAGCGGGAGTCGGGACAGATACGCAGTATTTT
TRBJ2-5 NA TRBV5-4 NA CASSSPNSYQETQYF TGTGCCAGCAGCTCGCCGAACAGTTATCAAGAGACCCAGTACTTC
TRBJ1-2 NA TRBV27 NA CASSSSARGGYTF TGTGCCAGCAGTTCCTCAGCCCGCGGGGGCTACACCTTC
TRBJ1-5 NA TRBV18 NA CASSREVLSNQPQHF TGTGCCAGCTCACGAGAAGTACTAAGCAATCAGCCCCAGCATTTT
TRBJ2-5 TRBD1 TRBV28 NA CASSERRTGYQETQYF TGTGCCAGCAGTGAGAGGCGGACAGGGTATCAAGAGACCCAGTACTTC
TRBJ2-2 NA TRBV6-5 NA CASSYGLVTNTGELFF TGTGCCAGCAGTTACGGGCTGGTGACGAACACCGGGGAGCTGTTTTTT
TRBJ1-3 TRBD1 TRBV6-5 NA CASRPGTGPGNTIYF TGTGCCAGCAGACCTGGGACAGGGCCTGGAAACACCATATATTTT
TRBJ2-3 NA TRBV3-1/TRBV3-2 NA CASSQTAVPRQYF TGTGCCAGCAGCCAAACAGCGGTGCCAAGGCAGTATTTT
TRBJ1-6 NA TRBV6-6 NA CASSYGAGRGGSPLHF TGTGCCAGCAGTTACGGGGCCGGCAGGGGCGGTTCACCCCTCCACTTT
TRBJ1-3 NA TRBV7-6 NA CASSLDSRSGNTIYF TGTGCCAGCAGCCTGGACAGCCGCTCTGGAAACACCATATATTTT
TRBJ2-1 NA TRBV5-4 NA CASSTGGGGNEQFF TGTGCCAGCAGCACCGGTGGGGGAGGCAATGAGCAGTTCTTC
TRBJ2-7 NA TRBV27 once CASSLTWSSYEQYF TGTGCCAGCAGTCTGACGTGGAGCTCCTACGAGCAGTACTTC
TRBJ2-1 NA TRBV27 NA CASSLWIADEQFF TGTGCCAGCAGTTTATGGATCGCGGATGAGCAGTTCTTC
TRBJ2-3 TRBD1 TRBV5-1 NA CASSWTGAGTDTQYF TGCGCCAGCAGCTGGACAGGGGCTGGCACAGATACGCAGTATTTT
TRBJ1-1 NA TRBV5-1 NA CASSPVTGMNTEAFF TGCGCCAGCAGCCCAGTGACAGGCATGAACACTGAAGCTTTCTTT
TRBJ2-5 NA TRBV7-6 NA CASSLARGGEGETQYF TGTGCCAGCAGCTTAGCGCGCGGGGGCGAGGGAGAGACCCAGTACTTC
TRBJ1-1 NA TRBV30 NA CAWSLTENTEAFF TGTGCCTGGAGCCTGACAGAGAACACTGAAGCTTTCTTT
TRBJ2-7 NA TRBV20-1 NA CSASQDYEQYF TGCAGTGCGAGCCAAGACTACGAGCAGTACTTC
TRBJ1-5 NA TRBV5-3 few CARSLFLGNQPQHF TGTGCCAGAAGCTTGTTTCTAGGTAATCAGCCCCAGCATTTT
TRBJ2-7 NA TRBV6-2/TRBV6-3 NA CASSHNYNEQYF TGTGCCAGCAGCCACAACTACAACGAGCAGTACTTC
TRBJ2-7 TRBD1 TRBV7-9 NA CASNEPGQGPEQYF TGTGCCAGCAACGAACCGGGACAGGGTCCCGAGCAGTACTTC
TRBJ1-2 NA TRBV4-2 once CASSQEAGRNYGYTF TGTGCCAGCAGCCAAGAAGCTGGCAGGAACTATGGCTACACCTTC
TRBJ2-5 TRBD2 TRBV6-6 NA CASSPSGSVETQYF TGTGCCAGCAGTCCTAGCGGGAGTGTAGAGACCCAGTACTTC
TRBJ1-1 NA TRBV3-1/TRBV3-2 once CASSQDSGNTEAFF TGTGCCAGCAGCCAAGATTCGGGGAACACTGAAGCTTTCTTT
TRBJ1-5 NA TRBV18 NA CASSPTWSEPQHF TGTGCCAGCTCACCGACATGGTCAGAGCCCCAGCATTTT
TRBJ2-7 TRBD1 TRBV28 once CAITGGYEQYF TGTGCCATTACAGGGGGCTACGAGCAGTACTTC
TRBJ1-1 TRBD1 TRBV5-1 NA CASSTAGTGKNTEAFF TGCGCCAGCAGCACGGCCGGGACAGGGAAGAACACTGAAGCTTTCTTT
TRBJ2-7 TRBD1 TRBV28 NA CASSRQGVGYYEQYF TGTGCCAGCAGTCGACAGGGGGTGGGGTACTACGAGCAGTACTTC